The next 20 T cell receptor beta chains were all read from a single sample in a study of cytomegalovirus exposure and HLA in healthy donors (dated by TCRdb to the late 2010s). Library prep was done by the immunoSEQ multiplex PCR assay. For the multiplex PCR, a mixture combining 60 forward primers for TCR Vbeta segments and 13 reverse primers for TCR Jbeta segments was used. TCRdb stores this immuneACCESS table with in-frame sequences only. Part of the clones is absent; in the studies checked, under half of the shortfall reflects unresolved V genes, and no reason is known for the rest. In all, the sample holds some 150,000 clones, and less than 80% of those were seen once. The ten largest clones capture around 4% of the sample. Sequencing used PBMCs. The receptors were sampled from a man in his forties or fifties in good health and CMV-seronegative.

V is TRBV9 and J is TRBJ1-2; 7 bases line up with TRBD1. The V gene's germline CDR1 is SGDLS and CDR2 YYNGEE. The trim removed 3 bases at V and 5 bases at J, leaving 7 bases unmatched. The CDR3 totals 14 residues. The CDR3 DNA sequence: TGTGCCAGCAGCGGACATGACAGGGCTTATGGCTACACCTTC. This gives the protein CASSGHDRAYGYTF.

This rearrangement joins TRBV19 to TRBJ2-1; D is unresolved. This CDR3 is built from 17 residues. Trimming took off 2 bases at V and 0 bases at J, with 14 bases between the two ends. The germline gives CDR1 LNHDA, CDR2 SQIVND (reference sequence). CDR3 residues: CASSIPPAGYSYNEQFF. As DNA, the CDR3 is TGTGCCAGTAGTATACCCCCCGCAGGCTACTCCTACAATGAGCAGTTCTTC.

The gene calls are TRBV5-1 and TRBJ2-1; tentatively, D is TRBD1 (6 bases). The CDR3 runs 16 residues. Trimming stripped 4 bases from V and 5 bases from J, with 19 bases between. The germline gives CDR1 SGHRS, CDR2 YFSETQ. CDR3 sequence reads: CASSPLRDKVDNEQFF. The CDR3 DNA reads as TGCGCCAGCAGCCCTCTTCGGGACAAAGTGGACAATGAGCAGTTCTTC.

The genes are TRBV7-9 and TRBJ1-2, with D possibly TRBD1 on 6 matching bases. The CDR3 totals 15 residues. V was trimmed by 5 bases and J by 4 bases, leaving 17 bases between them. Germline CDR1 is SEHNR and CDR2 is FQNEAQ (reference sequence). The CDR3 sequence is CASSRGGQGSYGYTF. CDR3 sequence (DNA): TGTGCCAGCAGCCGAGGCGGGCAGGGGAGCTATGGCTACACCTTC.

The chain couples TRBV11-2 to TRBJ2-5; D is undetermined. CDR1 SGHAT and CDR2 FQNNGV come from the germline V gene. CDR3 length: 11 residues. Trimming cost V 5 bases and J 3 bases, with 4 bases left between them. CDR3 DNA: TGTGCCAGCAGCCCAAAAGAGACCCAGTACTTC. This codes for CASSPKETQYF. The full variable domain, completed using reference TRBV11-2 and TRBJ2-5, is EAGVAQSPRYKIIEKRQSVAFWCNPISGHATLYWYQQILGQGPKLLIQFQNNGVVDDSQLPKDRFSAERLKGVDSTLKIQPAKLEDSAVYLCASSPKETQYFGPGTRLLVL.

The CDR3, as DNA: TGTGCCAGCAGCTTCCAGGGTTTCTACGAGCAGTACTTC. Translating it yields CASSFQGFYEQYF. The chain recombines TRBV7-2 with TRBJ2-5; perhaps TRBD1 as D (5 bases). The DNA end favors TRBJ2-7, so the J call may be wrong. The germline gives CDR1 SGHTA, CDR2 FQGNSA. The CDR3 spans 13 residues.

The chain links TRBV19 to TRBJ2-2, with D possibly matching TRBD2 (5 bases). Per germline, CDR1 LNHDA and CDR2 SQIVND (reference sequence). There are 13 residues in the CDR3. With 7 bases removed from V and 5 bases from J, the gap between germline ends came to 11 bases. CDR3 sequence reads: CASKLRRTGELFF. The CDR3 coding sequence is TGTGCCAGTAAACTAAGGAGGACCGGGGAGCTGTTTTTT.

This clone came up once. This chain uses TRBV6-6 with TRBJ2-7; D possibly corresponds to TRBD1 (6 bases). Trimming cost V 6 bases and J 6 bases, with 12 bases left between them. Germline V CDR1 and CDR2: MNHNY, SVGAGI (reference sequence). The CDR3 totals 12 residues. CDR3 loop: CASSITGIEQYF. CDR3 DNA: TGTGCCAGCAGCATAACAGGGATCGAGCAGTACTTC.

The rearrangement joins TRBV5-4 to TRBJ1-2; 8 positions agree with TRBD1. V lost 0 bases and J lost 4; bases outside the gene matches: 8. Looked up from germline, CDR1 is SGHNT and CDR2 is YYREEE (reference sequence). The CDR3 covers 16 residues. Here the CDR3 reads CASSLGVTGVVYGYTF. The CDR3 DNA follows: TGTGCCAGCAGCTTGGGGGTGACAGGGGTAGTCTATGGCTACACCTTC.

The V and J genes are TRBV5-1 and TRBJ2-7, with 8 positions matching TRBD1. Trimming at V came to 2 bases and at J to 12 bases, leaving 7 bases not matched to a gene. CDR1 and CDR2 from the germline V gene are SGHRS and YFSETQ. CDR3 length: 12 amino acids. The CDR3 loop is CASSLKGDRGYF. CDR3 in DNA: TGCGCCAGCAGCTTAAAGGGAGACAGGGGGTACTTC.

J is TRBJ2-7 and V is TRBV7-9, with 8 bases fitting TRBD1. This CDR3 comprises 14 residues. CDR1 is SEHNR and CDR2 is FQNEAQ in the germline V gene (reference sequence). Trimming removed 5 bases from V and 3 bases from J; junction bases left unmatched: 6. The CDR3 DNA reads TGTGCCAGCAGCGGACAGGGACAGCTCTACGAGCAGTACTTC. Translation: CASSGQGQLYEQYF.

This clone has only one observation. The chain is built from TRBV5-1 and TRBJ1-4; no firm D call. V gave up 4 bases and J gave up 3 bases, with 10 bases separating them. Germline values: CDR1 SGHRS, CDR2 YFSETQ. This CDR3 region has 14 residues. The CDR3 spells CASSHGKPNEKLFF. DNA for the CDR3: TGCGCCAGCAGCCACGGGAAGCCTAATGAAAAACTGTTTTTT.

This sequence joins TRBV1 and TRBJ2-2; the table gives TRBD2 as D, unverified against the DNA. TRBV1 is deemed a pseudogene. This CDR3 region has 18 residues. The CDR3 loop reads CTSSQDGGAALDTGELFF. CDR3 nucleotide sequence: TGCACCAGCAGCCAAGACGGGGGGGCCGCGTTGGACACCGGGGAGCTGTTTTTT.

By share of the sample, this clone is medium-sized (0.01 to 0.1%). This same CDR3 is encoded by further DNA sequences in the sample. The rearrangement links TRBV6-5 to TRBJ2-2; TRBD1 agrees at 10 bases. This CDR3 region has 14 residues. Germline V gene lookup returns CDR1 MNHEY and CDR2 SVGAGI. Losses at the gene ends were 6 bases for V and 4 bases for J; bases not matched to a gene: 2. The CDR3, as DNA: TGTGCCAGCAGAAGGACAGGGGGCACCGGGGAGCTGTTTTTT. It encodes CASRRTGGTGELFF.

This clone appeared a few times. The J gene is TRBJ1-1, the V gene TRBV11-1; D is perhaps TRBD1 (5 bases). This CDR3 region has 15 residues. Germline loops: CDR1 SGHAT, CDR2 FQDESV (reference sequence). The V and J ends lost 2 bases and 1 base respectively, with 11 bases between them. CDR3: CASSLWGRANTEAFF. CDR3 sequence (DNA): TGTGCCAGCAGCTTATGGGGCAGGGCGAACACTGAAGCTTTCTTT.

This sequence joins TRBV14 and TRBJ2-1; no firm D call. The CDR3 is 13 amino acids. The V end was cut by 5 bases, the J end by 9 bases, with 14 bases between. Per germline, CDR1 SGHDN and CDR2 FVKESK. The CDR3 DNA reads TGTGCCAGCAGCGAAGCCCCCCGGGTTGAGCAGTTCTTC. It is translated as CASSEAPRVEQFF.

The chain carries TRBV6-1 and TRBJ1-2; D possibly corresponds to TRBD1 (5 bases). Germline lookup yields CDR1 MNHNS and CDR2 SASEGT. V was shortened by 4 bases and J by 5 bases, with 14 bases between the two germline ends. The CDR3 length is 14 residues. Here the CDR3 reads CASSGGGLMYGYTF. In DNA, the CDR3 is TGTGCCAGCAGTGGCGGGGGTCTAATGTATGGCTACACCTTC.

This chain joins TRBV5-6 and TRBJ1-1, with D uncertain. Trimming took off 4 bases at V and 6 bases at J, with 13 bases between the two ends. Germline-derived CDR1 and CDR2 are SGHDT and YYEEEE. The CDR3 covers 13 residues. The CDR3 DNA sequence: TGTGCCAGCAGCAGGGATCGAGGGTCTGAAGCTTTCTTT. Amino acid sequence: CASSRDRGSEAFF.

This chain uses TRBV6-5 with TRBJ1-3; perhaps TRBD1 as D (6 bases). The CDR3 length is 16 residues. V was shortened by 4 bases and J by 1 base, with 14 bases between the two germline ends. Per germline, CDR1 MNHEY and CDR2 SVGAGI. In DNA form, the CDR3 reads TGTGCCAGCAGTTCCAATCCCAGGGGATCTGGAAACACCATATATTTT. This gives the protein CASSSNPRGSGNTIYF.

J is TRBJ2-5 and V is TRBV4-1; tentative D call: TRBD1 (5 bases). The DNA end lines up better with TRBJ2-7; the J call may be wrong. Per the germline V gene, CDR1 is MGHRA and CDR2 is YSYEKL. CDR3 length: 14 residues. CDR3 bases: TGCGCCAGCAGCCAAGTTGGGGCAAGAGACGAGCAGTACTTC. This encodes CASSQVGARDEQYF.